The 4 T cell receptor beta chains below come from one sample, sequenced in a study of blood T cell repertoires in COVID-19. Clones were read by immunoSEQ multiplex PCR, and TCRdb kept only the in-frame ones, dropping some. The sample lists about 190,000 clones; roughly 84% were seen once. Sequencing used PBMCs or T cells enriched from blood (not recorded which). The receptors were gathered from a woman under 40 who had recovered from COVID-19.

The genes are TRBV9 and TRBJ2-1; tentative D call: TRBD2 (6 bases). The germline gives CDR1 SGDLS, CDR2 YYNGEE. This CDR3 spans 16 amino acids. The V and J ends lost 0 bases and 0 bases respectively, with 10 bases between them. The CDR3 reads CASSVAAGPSYNEQFF. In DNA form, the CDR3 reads TGTGCCAGCAGCGTAGCGGCGGGACCCTCCTACAATGAGCAGTTCTTC. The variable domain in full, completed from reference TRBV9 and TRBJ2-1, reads DSGVTQTPKHLITATGQRVTLRCSPRSGDLSVYWYQQSLDQGLQFLIQYYNGEERAKGNILERFSAQQFPDLHSELNLSSLELGDSALYFCASSVAAGPSYNEQFFGPGTRLTVL.

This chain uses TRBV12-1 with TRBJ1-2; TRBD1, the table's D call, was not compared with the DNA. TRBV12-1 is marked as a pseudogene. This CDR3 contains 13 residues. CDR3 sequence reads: CASSFRVGWGYTF. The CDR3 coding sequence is TGTGCCAGCAGCTTCAGGGTAGGATGGGGCTACACCTTC.

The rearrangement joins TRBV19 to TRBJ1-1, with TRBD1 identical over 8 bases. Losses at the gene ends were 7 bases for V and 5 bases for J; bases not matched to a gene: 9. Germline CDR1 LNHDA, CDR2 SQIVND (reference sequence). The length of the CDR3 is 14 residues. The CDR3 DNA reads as TGTGCCAGTACTACGGGCAGGGGGCTGACTGAAGCTTTCTTT. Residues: CASTTGRGLTEAFF.

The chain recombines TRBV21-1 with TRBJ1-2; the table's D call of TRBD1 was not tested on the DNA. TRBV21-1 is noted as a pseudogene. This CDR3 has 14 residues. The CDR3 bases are TGTGCCAGCAGCCGGGGGAGGGACAGGGTTGGCTACACCTTC. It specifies CASSRGRDRVGYTF.